One T cell receptor beta chain is described in this entry. Antigen specificity is unknown. Treatment described: oral pan-JAK inhibitor, 5-10 mg twice daily. CDR1 and CDR2 from the germline V gene are SQVTM and ANQGSEA. CDR3 size: 13 residues. Trimming stripped 5 bases from V and 2 bases from J, with 11 bases between. The data were obtained in a study of CD8+ T cells in alopecia areata. Study-wide results and caveats: Baseline CD8+ expansion's link to response remains uncertain, as there was one nonresponder. Relative to normal scalp, lesional scalp, especially alopecia totalis/universalis, showed higher clonality.

RNA was isolated and reverse transcribed to cDNA, the sequencing template. Sequencing used immunoSEQ multiplex PCR; TCRdb keeps in-frame clones, though not all of them. The table lists 210,000 or so clones, around 66% of them singletons, with around 1.2% in the top ten. This TCR came from a human donor with alopecia areata. The chain links TRBV29-1 to TRBJ2-3, with D hard to call. Source: CD4+ T cells sorted from blood, taken between weeks 43 and 45, from a patient treated with tofacitinib. CDR3 protein: CSVSPLHTDTQYF. The CDR3 coding sequence is TGCAGCGTTTCTCCTCTCCACACAGATACGCAGTATTTT.